This TCR beta chain was obtained from a study of CD8 T cells in ankylosing spondylitis. Points from the study as a whole: Seemingly distinctive of ankylosing spondylitis blood was a TCR beta motif formed by eight highly homologous variants. Enrichment of disease-linked clones was reportedly significant in matched ankylosing spondylitis synovial fluid. Certain motif variants had earlier appeared in reactive arthritis synovial fluid and blood.

Quantitative 5'-RACE was performed with molecular barcodes, and it yielded the TCR beta libraries. TCRdb reprocessed the 5' RACE reads via MiXCR and lists one record per CDR3 protein. The repertoire has some 300,000 distinct CDR3 sequences, around 20% of them found once; the top ten carry 3.5% to 4.5%. The CDR3 spans 16 residues. Germline trimming cut 3 bases from V and 2 bases from J; bases unmatched to any gene: 6. This clonotype was seen ten or more times. Its target is unknown. This chain links TRBV12-3 or TRBV12-4 with TRBJ2-1; 8 nucleotides align to TRBD1. Material: blood, either unsorted or a sorted T cell fraction (not recorded which). This clonotype was obtained from a female donor with ankylosing spondylitis or in good health (not recorded which). Here the CDR3 DNA reads TGTGCCAGCAGTTTGTCCCGGGACAGGACCTACAATGAGCAGTTCTTC. This translates into CASSLSRDRTYNEQFF.